This paragraph reports one T cell receptor beta chain. The antigen remains undetermined. The length of the CDR3 is 14 residues. Per germline, CDR1 MNHEY and CDR2 SVGAGI. Trimming cost V 6 bases and J 5 bases, with 16 bases left between them. This record comes from a study of graft-versus-host responses after intestinal transplantation. Using immunoSEQ multiplex PCR, the repertoire was profiled, and TCRdb retains in-frame clones only, with some absent. The data hold some 90,000 clones, with about nine tenths observed a single time. The TCR was taken from a human donor who was the organ donor for an intestinal transplant. The J gene is TRBJ2-5, the V gene TRBV6-5; D is perhaps TRBD1 (5 bases). Sequences were derived from unstimulated CD8+ T cells sorted from spleen or lymph node cells, sampled before transplant. The CDR3 sequence is CASSPDTPSETQYF. The DNA of the CDR3 is TGTGCCAGCAGCCCGGACACACCCTCGGAGACCCAGTACTTC.